This passage covers 24 T cell receptor beta chains from one sample sequenced in a study of cytomegalovirus exposure and HLA in healthy donors. Use of 60 Vbeta and 13 Jbeta primers characterized the PCR. Libraries were prepared by immunoSEQ multiplex PCR; TCRdb keeps only in-frame clonotypes and omits some of them. The sample has 100,000 to 150,000 clones; roughly 80% are singletons. The sample consisted of PBMCs. These receptors all come from a man under 40 in good health and CMV-seropositive.

The chain couples TRBV5-1 to TRBJ2-3, with 8 bases identical to TRBD2. Per germline, CDR1 SGHRS and CDR2 YFSETQ. V lost 2 bases, J lost 2 bases, and 13 bases stayed unmatched. The CDR3 extends over 18 amino acids. The CDR3 nucleotides read TGCGCCAGCAGCTTAATTGGTAGCGGGACTAAGTACACAGATACGCAGTATTTT. Amino acids: CASSLIGSGTKYTDTQYF.

This clone was picked up a small number of times. This sequence joins TRBV18 and TRBJ2-3; 15 nucleotides match TRBD2. CDR1 and CDR2 from the germline V gene are KGHSH and LQKENI. J gave up 4 bases and V 3 bases, and 5 bases lay outside the gene matches. CDR3 length: 17 amino acids. The CDR3 DNA follows: TGTGCCAGCTCACCCAGGACTAGCGGGAGGGGAGCAGATACGCAGTATTTT. Amino acid sequence: CASSPRTSGRGADTQYF. Using reference TRBV18 and TRBJ2-3 for the parts outside the CDR3, the full variable domain is NAGVMQNPRHLVRRRGQEARLRCSPMKGHSHVYWYRQLPEEGLKFMVYLQKENIIDESGMPKERFSAEFPKEGPSILRIQQVVRGDSAAYFCASSPRTSGRGADTQYFGPGTRLTVL.

This clone was counted only a few times. The chain's CDR3 is CASNSWTSGRAFTGELFF. The DNA for the CDR3 is TGTGCCAGCAACTCATGGACTAGCGGGAGGGCGTTCACCGGGGAGCTGTTTTTT. The chain combines TRBV7-6 with TRBJ2-2; 15 bases line up with TRBD2. This CDR3 has 18 amino acids. Germline V gene lookup returns CDR1 SGHVS and CDR2 FNYEAQ. V gave up 7 bases and J gave up 4 bases; unmatched junction bases: 10.

J is TRBJ2-7 and V is TRBV5-6, with 13 bases fitting TRBD2. The V gene end was trimmed by 2 bases and the J gene end by 2 bases; junction bases not matched to a gene: 10. Germline assignment: CDR1 SGHDT and CDR2 YYEEEE. The CDR3 contains 18 residues. The chain's CDR3 is CASSLHFATSGRTYEQYF. The CDR3 DNA follows: TGTGCCAGCAGCTTACATTTCGCGACTAGCGGGAGGACCTACGAGCAGTACTTC.

This chain joins TRBV2 and TRBJ1-1; possible D gene TRBD1, 6 bases. Germline V gives CDR1 SNHLY, CDR2 FYNNEI. The CDR3 runs to 15 residues. Trimming left V 4 bases short and J 0 bases short, with 12 bases between. The DNA for the CDR3 is TGTGCCAGCAGTGGACAGACAGGTTTGAACACTGAAGCTTTCTTT. Protein sequence: CASSGQTGLNTEAFF.

This chain uses TRBV7-2 with TRBJ1-3, with D uncertain. V was trimmed by 2 bases and J by 4 bases, leaving 12 bases between them. CDR3 length: 15 amino acids. Per germline, CDR1 SGHTA and CDR2 FQGNSA. The CDR3 DNA is TGTGCCAGCAGCTTACCCGGCGGTCCCGGAAACACCATATATTTT. Amino acids: CASSLPGGPGNTIYF. Supplemented by reference TRBV7-2 and TRBJ1-3, the full variable domain reads GAGVSQSPSNKVTEKGKDVELRCDPISGHTALYWYRQSLGQGLEFLIYFQGNSAPDKSGLPSDRFSAERTGGSVSTLTIQRTQQEDSAVYLCASSLPGGPGNTIYFGEGSWLTVV.

This clone was seen a handful of times. This chain joins TRBV5-1 and TRBJ1-1; a possible D gene is TRBD1 (6 bases). V lost 2 bases to trimming and J lost 1 base, with 12 bases between them. CDR1 is SGHRS, CDR2 YFSETQ, per germline. This CDR3 is built from 15 residues. As DNA, the CDR3 is TGCGCCAGCAGCTTTCAACAGGGTAGGAACACTGAAGCTTTCTTT. Protein sequence: CASSFQQGRNTEAFF.

J is TRBJ1-3 and V is TRBV6-5, with TRBD1 as a possible D gene (5 bases). Trimming cost V 5 bases and J 2 bases, with 13 bases left between them. From germline, CDR1 is MNHEY and CDR2 SVGAGI. This CDR3 region has 15 residues. CDR3: CASSAGGSTGNTIYF. The CDR3, as DNA: TGTGCCAGCAGTGCCGGGGGAAGCACTGGAAACACCATATATTTT.

This chain links TRBV7-6 with TRBJ1-2, with 11 bases aligning to TRBD1. CDR1 and CDR2 (germline): SGHVS, FNYEAQ. J gave up 4 bases and V 4 bases, and 11 bases lay outside the gene matches. The CDR3 consists of 17 residues. Here the CDR3 DNA reads TGTGCCAGCAGCTCATCACTTGGACAGGGGGCGGGCTATGGCTACACCTTC. Residues: CASSSSLGQGAGYGYTF.

The V gene is TRBV5-6, the J gene TRBJ1-2; TRBD1 is a possible D gene (6 bases). This CDR3 is 14 amino acids long. Trimming pared 2 bases from V and 5 bases from J, leaving 13 bases between. Germline CDR1 is SGHDT and CDR2 is YYEEEE. The CDR3 sequence: CASSLDTGFYGYTF. CDR3 DNA: TGTGCCAGCAGCTTAGACACAGGGTTTTATGGCTACACCTTC.

CDR3 in DNA: TGTGCCAGCAGCGTAGCGTCGGAAAACATTCAGTACTTC. Protein: CASSVASENIQYF. The gene calls are TRBV9 and TRBJ2-4; no definite D call. CDR1 and CDR2 from the germline V gene are SGDLS and YYNGEE. The CDR3 length is 13 residues. The V gene lost 0 bases and the J gene lost 5 bases, with 6 bases spanning the gap.

The rearrangement joins TRBV7-2 to TRBJ1-3; D unresolved. The germline CDR1 and CDR2 sequences are SGHTA and FQGNSA. Trimming stripped 5 bases from V and 7 bases from J, with 12 bases between. CDR3 length: 13 amino acids. The CDR3 reads CASSGEAGNTIYF. The DNA of the CDR3 is TGTGCCAGCAGCGGAGAGGCGGGGAACACCATATATTTT. The whole variable domain, remainder taken from reference TRBV7-2 and TRBJ1-3, is GAGVSQSPSNKVTEKGKDVELRCDPISGHTALYWYRQSLGQGLEFLIYFQGNSAPDKSGLPSDRFSAERTGGSVSTLTIQRTQQEDSAVYLCASSGEAGNTIYFGEGSWLTVV.

V gene TRBV9 combines with J gene TRBJ2-7, with a weak D call TRBD2 (6 bases). The CDR3 loop spans 14 amino acids. Germline V gene lookup returns CDR1 SGDLS and CDR2 YYNGEE. The V end lost 2 bases, the J end lost 4 bases, and 13 bases lay between the germline ends. CDR3 nucleotide sequence: TGTGCCAGCAGCGTTGGAGGGAAGTCTTACGAGCAGTACTTC. Protein: CASSVGGKSYEQYF.

The chain couples TRBV7-2 to TRBJ2-1; possible D gene TRBD2, 5 bases. The V end was cut by 3 bases, the J end by 4 bases, with 13 bases between. The CDR3 has 15 residues. The V gene's germline CDR1 is SGHTA and CDR2 FQGNSA. The DNA of the CDR3 is TGTGCCAGCAGCTTCCTTTGGGAGCGGTACAATGAGCAGTTCTTC. It encodes CASSFLWERYNEQFF.

The chain couples TRBV6-5 to TRBJ2-3; D is uncertain. V was shortened by 2 bases and J by 1 base, with 10 bases between the two germline ends. CDR1 and CDR2 (germline): MNHEY, SVGAGI. The CDR3 has 15 amino acids. This CDR3 is CASSYPAGRTDTQYF. CDR3 bases: TGTGCCAGCAGTTACCCCGCTGGGCGCACAGATACGCAGTATTTT.

The chain couples TRBV5-1 to TRBJ2-7, with TRBD1 identical over 9 bases. Germline lookup yields CDR1 SGHRS and CDR2 YFSETQ. This CDR3 spans 20 amino acids. With V trimmed by 0 bases and J by 2 bases, 18 bases remained unmatched. CDR3 protein: CASSLGWRAHRDRETYEQYF. CDR3 sequence (DNA): TGCGCCAGCAGCTTGGGGTGGAGGGCTCACCGGGACAGGGAGACCTACGAGCAGTACTTC.

The chain recombines TRBV19 with TRBJ2-7, with 7 bases identical to TRBD1. The CDR3 loop spans 13 amino acids. Germline V gene lookup returns CDR1 LNHDA and CDR2 SQIVND (reference sequence). V trimming: 5 bases; J trimming: 2 bases; junction bases outside the gene matches: 3. The CDR3 DNA sequence: TGTGCCAGTAGTTACAGGGGACCCTACGAGCAGTACTTC. Its translation is CASSYRGPYEQYF.

This chain links TRBV2 with TRBJ1-2; D not resolved. This CDR3 region has 16 residues. Trimming pared 8 bases from V and 1 base from J, leaving 20 bases between. CDR1 SNHLY and CDR2 FYNNEI come from the germline V gene. DNA of the CDR3: TGTGCCAGCCTGAGGACTGAGGAACCAGATAACTATGGCTACACCTTC. It specifies CASLRTEEPDNYGYTF.

The chain combines TRBV27 with TRBJ2-7; the match to TRBD2 covers 9 bases. The germline CDR1 and CDR2 sequences are MNHEY and SMNVEV (reference sequence). The CDR3 is 13 amino acids. V shed 9 bases and J 9 bases; nucleotides not matched to a gene: 12. The CDR3 region is CASTPSGVAVQYF. Written as DNA, the CDR3 is TGTGCCAGTACCCCTAGCGGGGTGGCTGTGCAGTACTTC.

V gene TRBV10-3 combines with J gene TRBJ1-5; 8 bases align to TRBD1. The CDR3 spans 15 residues. The germline gives CDR1 ENHRY, CDR2 SYGVKD. Losses at the gene ends were 9 bases for V and 0 bases for J; bases not matched to a gene: 7. CDR3 residues: CAISRDRRSNQPQHF. DNA of the CDR3: TGTGCCATTTCGCGGGACAGGCGTAGCAATCAGCCCCAGCATTTT.

This rearrangement joins TRBV11-1 to TRBJ1-1; D gene ambiguous. Trimming shortened V by 7 bases and J by 0 bases, and 12 bases separated the two germline ends. CDR3 length: 14 residues. Germline CDR1 is SGHAT and CDR2 is FQDESV (reference sequence). The CDR3 here is CASTKLRVNTEAFF. DNA for the CDR3: TGTGCCAGCACGAAGTTGAGAGTGAACACTGAAGCTTTCTTT. Filled out from reference TRBV11-1 and TRBJ1-1, the complete variable domain reads EAEVAQSPRYKITEKSQAVAFWCDPISGHATLYWYRQILGQGPELLVQFQDESVVDDSQLPKDRFSAERLKGVDSTLKIQPAELGDSAMYLCASTKLRVNTEAFFGQGTRLTVV.

For the CDR3, the DNA is TGTGCCAGTAACCCAGGGAGGCGCAATCAGCCCCAGCATTTT. It encodes CASNPGRRNQPQHF. The chain combines TRBV19 with TRBJ1-5; D perhaps matches TRBD1 (5 bases). There are 14 residues in the CDR3. V dropped 7 bases and J dropped 2 bases, with 12 bases sitting between them. The germline V gene encodes CDR1 LNHDA and CDR2 SQIVND (reference sequence).

The V gene is TRBV21-1, the J gene TRBJ1-2. TRBV21-1 is a pseudogene segment. This CDR3 is built from 14 residues. The CDR3 protein is CASSALGGKDGYTF. DNA for the CDR3: TGTGCCAGCAGCGCCCTGGGAGGGAAAGATGGCTACACCTTC.

In its sample, this clone was seen a few times. The CDR3 nucleotides are TGTGCCAGCAGCGGATCACAGGGGTTGGGCGGCTACACCTTC. Its protein is CASSGSQGLGGYTF. The J gene is TRBJ1-2, the V gene TRBV9; TRBD1 matches at 7 bases. Germline trimming cut 3 bases from V and 8 bases from J; bases unmatched to any gene: 10. Germline values: CDR1 SGDLS, CDR2 YYNGEE. This CDR3 has 14 residues.